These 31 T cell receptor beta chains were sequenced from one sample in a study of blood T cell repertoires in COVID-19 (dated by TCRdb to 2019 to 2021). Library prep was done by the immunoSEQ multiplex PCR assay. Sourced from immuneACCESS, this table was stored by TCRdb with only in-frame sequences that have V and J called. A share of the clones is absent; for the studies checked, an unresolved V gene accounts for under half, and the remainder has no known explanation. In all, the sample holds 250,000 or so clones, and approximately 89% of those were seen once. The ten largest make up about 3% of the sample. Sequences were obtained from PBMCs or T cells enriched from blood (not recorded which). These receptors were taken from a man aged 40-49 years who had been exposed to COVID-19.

CDR3 sequence reads: CACRGPEQFF. The CDR3 region has the DNA TGTGCCTGTAGGGGGCCTGAGCAGTTCTTC. The chain combines TRBV30 with TRBJ2-1; 7 nucleotides align to TRBD1. The J segment lost 9 bases and the V segment lost 6 bases, leaving 2 bases of the junction unmatched. Germline V gene sequence: CDR1 GTSNPN, CDR2 SVGIG (reference sequence). The CDR3 length is 10 residues.

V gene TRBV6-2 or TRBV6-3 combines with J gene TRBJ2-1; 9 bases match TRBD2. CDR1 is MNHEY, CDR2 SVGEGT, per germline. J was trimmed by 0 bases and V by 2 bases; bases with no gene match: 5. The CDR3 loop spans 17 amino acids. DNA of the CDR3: TGTGCCAGCAGTTACCCCCTAGCGGGACACTCCTACAATGAGCAGTTCTTC. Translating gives CASSYPLAGHSYNEQFF.

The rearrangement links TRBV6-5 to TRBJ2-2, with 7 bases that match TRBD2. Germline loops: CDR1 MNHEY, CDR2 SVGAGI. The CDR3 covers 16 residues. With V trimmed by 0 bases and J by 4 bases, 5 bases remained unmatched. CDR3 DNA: TGTGCCAGCAGTTACTCGATTGGGACTATCACCGGGGAGCTGTTTTTT. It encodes CASSYSIGTITGELFF.

In nucleotides, the CDR3 is TGTGCCAGCAGTTTATCAGGGAATAATTCACCCCTCCACTTT. The encoded protein is CASSLSGNNSPLHF. The rearrangement joins TRBV28 to TRBJ1-6; perhaps TRBD1 as D (5 bases). The CDR3 has 14 amino acids. V shed 1 base and J shed 5 bases, with 6 bases lying between them. Per the germline V gene, CDR1 is MDHEN and CDR2 is SYDVKM.

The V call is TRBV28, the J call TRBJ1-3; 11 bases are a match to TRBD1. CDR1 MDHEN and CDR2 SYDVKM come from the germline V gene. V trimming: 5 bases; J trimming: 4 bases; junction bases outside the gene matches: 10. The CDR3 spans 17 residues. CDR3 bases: TGTGCCAGCAGTAGCCCTGGGACAGGGGGAGGGGGAAACACCATATATTTT. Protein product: CASSSPGTGGGGNTIYF.

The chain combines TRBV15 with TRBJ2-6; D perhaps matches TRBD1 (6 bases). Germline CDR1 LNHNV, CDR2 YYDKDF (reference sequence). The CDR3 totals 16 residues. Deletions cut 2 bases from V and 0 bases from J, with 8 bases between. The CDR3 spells CATSRWTASGANVLTF. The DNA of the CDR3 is TGTGCCACCAGCAGATGGACAGCCTCTGGGGCCAACGTCCTGACTTTC.

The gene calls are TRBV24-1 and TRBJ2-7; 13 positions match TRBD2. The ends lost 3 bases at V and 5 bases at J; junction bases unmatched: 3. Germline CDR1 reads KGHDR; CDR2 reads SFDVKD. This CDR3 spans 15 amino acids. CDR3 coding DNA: TGTGCCACCAGTGATCCGACTAGCGGGAGGCACGAGCAGTACTTC. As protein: CATSDPTSGRHEQYF.

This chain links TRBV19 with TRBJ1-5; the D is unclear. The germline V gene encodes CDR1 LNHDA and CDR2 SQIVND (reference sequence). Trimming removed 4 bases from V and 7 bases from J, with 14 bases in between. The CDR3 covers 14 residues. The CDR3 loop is CASSKTGSGQPQHF. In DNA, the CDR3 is TGTGCCAGTAGTAAAACGGGGTCGGGGCAGCCCCAGCATTTT.

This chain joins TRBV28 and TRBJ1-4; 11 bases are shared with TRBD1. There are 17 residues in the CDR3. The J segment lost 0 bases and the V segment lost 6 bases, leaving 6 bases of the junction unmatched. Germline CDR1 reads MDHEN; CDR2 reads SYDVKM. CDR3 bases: TGTGCCAGCAGAAGCGGGACAGGGGGTGCAACTAATGAAAAACTGTTTTTT. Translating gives CASRSGTGGATNEKLFF.

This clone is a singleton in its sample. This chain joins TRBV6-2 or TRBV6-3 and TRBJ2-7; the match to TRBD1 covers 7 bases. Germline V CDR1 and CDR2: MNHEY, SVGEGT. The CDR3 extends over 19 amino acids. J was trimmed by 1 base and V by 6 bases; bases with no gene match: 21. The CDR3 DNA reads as TGTGCCAGCAGCGTCACAGGGGAATCATCCTGGGCATCATCCTACGAGCAGTACTTC. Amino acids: CASSVTGESSWASSYEQYF.

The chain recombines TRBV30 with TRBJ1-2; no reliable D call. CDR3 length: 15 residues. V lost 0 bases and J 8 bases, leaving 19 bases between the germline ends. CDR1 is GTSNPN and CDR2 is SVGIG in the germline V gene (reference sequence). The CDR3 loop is CAWSVQGTGYGGYTF. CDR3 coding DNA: TGTGCCTGGAGTGTACAAGGAACGGGGTATGGGGGCTACACCTTC. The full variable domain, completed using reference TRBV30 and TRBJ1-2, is SQTIHQWPATLVQPVGSPLSLECTVEGTSNPNLYWYRQAAGRGLQLLFYSVGIGQISSEVPQNLSASRPQDRQFILSSKKLLLSDSGFYLCAWSVQGTGYGGYTFGSGTRLTVV.

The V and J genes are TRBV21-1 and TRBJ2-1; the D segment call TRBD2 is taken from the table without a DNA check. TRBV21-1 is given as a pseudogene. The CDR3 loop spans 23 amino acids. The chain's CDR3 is CASSKWRGGPPGTSVNSYNEQFF. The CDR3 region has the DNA TGTGCCAGCAGCAAGTGGAGGGGTGGTCCGCCCGGGACTAGCGTCAACTCCTACAATGAGCAGTTCTTC.

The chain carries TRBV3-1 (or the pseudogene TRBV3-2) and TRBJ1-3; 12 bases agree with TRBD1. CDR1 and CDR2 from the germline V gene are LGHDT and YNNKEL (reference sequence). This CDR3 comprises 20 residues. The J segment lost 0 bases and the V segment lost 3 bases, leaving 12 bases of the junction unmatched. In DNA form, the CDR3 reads TGTGCCAGCAGCCAGATCCCGGGACAGGGGGCCAATTACTCTGGAAACACCATATATTTT. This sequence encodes CASSQIPGQGANYSGNTIYF.

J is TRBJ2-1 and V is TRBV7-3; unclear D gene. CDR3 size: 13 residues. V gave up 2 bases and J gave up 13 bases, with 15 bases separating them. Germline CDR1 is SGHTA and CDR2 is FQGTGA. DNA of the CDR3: TGTGCCAGCAGCTTAGGTCCCGCTAGTATTCAGTTCTTC. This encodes CASSLGPASIQFF.

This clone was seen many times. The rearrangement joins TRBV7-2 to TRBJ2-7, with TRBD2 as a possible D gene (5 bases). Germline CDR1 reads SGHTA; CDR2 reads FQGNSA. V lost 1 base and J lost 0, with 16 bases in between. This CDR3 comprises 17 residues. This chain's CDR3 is CASSLVGLAFGSYEQYF. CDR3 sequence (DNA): TGTGCCAGCAGCTTAGTCGGATTAGCGTTTGGCTCCTACGAGCAGTACTTC.

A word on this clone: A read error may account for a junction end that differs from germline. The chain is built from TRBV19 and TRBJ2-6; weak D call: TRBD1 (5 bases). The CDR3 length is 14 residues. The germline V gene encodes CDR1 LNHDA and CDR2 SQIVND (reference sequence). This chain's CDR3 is CASKRTDRANVLTF. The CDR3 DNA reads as TGTGCAAGTAAGAGGACGGACAGGGCCAACGTCCTGACTTTC.

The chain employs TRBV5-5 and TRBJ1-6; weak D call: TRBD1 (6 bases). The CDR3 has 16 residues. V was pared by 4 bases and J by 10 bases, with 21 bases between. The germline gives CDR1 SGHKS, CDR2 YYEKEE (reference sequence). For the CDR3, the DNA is TGTGCCAGCAGCCCTAGAAACGCCAGGGGATGGTCACCCCTCCACTTT. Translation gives CASSPRNARGWSPLHF.

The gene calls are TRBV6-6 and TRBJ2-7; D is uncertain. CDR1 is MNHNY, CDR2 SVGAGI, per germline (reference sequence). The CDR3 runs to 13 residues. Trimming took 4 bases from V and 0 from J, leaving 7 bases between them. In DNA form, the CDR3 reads TGTGCCAGCAGTTGGCCAAGCTCCTACGAGCAGTACTTC. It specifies CASSWPSSYEQYF.

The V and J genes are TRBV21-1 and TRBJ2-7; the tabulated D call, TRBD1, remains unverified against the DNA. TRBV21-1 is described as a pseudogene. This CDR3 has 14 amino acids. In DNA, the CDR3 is TGTGCCAGCAGCAAAGAACAGCCGTCCTACGAGCAGTACTTC. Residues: CASSKEQPSYEQYF.

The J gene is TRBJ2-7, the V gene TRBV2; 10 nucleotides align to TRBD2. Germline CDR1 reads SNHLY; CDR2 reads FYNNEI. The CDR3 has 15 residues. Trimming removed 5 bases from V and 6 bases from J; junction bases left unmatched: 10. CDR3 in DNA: TGTGCCAGCAGTCCTAGCGGGAGCGGCAGGGGCGAGCAGTACTTC. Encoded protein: CASSPSGSGRGEQYF.

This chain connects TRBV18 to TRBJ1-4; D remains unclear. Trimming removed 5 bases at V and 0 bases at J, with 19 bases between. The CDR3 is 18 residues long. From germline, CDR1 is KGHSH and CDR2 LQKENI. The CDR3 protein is CASSYGGDLGSTNEKLFF. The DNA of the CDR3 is TGTGCCAGCTCATATGGAGGAGATTTGGGGTCAACTAATGAAAAACTGTTTTTT.

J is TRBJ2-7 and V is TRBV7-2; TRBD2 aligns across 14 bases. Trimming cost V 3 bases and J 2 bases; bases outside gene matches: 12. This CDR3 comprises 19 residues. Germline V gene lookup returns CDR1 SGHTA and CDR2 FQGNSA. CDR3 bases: TGTGCCAGCAGCTTCTCCGCCGGGACTAGCGGGAGAGATACCTACGAGCAGTACTTC. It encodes CASSFSAGTSGRDTYEQYF. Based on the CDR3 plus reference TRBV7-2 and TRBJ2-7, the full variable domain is GAGVSQSPSNKVTEKGKDVELRCDPISGHTALYWYRQSLGQGLEFLIYFQGNSAPDKSGLPSDRFSAERTGGSVSTLTIQRTQQEDSAVYLCASSFSAGTSGRDTYEQYFGPGTRLTVT.

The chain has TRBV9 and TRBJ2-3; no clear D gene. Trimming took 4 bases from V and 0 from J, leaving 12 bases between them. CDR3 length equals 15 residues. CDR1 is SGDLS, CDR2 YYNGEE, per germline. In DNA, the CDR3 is TGTGCCAGCAGCCCTAACCTGATAAGCACAGATACGCAGTATTTT. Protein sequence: CASSPNLISTDTQYF.

The CDR3 is CASSRQTGPGNTIYF. In DNA, the CDR3 is TGCGCCAGCAGCCGACAGACAGGGCCTGGAAACACCATATATTTT. The chain has TRBV4-1 and TRBJ1-3, with 7 nucleotides matching TRBD1. In germline, CDR1 is MGHRA, CDR2 YSYEKL. J lost 2 bases, V lost 4 bases, and 5 bases had no gene match. The CDR3 is 15 residues long.

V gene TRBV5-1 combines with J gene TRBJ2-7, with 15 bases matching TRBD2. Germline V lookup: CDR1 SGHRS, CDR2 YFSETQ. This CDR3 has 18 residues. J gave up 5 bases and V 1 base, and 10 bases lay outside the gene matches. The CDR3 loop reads CASSLWGLAGGPSHEQYF. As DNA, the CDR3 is TGCGCCAGCAGCTTGTGGGGACTAGCGGGAGGCCCATCCCACGAGCAGTACTTC. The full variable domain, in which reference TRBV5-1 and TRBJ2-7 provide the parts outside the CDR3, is KAGVTQTPRYLIKTRGQQVTLSCSPISGHRSVSWYQQTPGQGLQFLFEYFSETQRNKGNFPGRFSGRQFSNSRSEMNVSTLELGDSALYLCASSLWGLAGGPSHEQYFGPGTRLTVT.

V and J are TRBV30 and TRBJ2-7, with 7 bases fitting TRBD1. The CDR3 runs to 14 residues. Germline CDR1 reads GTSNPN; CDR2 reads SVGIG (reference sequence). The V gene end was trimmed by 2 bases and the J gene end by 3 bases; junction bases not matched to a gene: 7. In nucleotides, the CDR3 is TGTGCCTGGAGTTCCGGGACAGCCCACTACGAGCAGTACTTC. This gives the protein CAWSSGTAHYEQYF.

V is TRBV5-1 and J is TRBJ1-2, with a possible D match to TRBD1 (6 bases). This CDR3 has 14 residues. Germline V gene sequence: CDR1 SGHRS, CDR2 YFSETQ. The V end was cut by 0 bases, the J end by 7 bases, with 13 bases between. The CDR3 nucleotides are TGCGCCAGCAGCTTGGATCTGGGGGCGAGTGGCTACACCTTC. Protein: CASSLDLGASGYTF. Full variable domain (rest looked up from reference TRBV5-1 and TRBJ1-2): KAGVTQTPRYLIKTRGQQVTLSCSPISGHRSVSWYQQTPGQGLQFLFEYFSETQRNKGNFPGRFSGRQFSNSRSEMNVSTLELGDSALYLCASSLDLGASGYTFGSGTRLTVV.

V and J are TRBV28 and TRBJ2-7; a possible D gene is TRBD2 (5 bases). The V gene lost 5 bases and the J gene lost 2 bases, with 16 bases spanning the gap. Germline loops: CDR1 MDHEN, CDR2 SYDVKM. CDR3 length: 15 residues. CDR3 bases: TGTGCCAGCAGTCTCCAGACGGGATATACCTACGAGCAGTACTTC. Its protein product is CASSLQTGYTYEQYF.

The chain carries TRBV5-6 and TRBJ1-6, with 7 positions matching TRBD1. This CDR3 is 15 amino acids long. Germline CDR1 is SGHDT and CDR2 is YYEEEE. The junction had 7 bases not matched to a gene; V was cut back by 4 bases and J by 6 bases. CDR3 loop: CASSQPGQTNSPLHF. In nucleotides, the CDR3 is TGTGCCAGCAGCCAACCGGGACAGACTAATTCACCCCTCCACTTT. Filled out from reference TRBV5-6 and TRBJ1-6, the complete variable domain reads DAGVTQSPTHLIKTRGQQVTLRCSPKSGHDTVSWYQQALGQGPQFIFQYYEEEERQRGNFPDRFSGHQFPNYSSELNVNALLLGDSALYLCASSQPGQTNSPLHFGNGTRLTVT.

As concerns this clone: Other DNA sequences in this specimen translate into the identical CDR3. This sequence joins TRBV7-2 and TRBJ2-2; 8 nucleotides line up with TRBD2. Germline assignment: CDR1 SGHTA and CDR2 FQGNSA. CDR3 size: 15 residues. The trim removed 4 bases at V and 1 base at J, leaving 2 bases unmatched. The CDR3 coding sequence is TGTGCCAGCAGCTCCACTAGCGGGAACACCGGGGAGCTGTTTTTT. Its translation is CASSSTSGNTGELFF.

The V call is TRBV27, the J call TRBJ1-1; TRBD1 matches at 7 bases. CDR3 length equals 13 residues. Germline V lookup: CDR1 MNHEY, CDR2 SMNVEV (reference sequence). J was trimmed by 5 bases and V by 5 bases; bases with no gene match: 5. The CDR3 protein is CASSPPGQTEAFF. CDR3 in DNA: TGTGCCAGCAGTCCTCCGGGACAGACTGAAGCTTTCTTT.